This T cell receptor (beta chain) was recovered during a study of cytomegalovirus exposure and HLA in healthy donors. The CDR3 spans 14 residues. Trimming pared 6 bases from V and 5 bases from J, leaving 16 bases between. Germline V gene lookup returns CDR1 SNHLY and CDR2 FYNNEI. PCR was performed using 60 Vbeta and 13 Jbeta primers. Using immunoSEQ multiplex PCR, the repertoire was profiled, and TCRdb retains in-frame clones only, with some absent. The sample contains 120,000 or so clones, around 80% of which appear only once. This clonotype originated in a young man in good health and CMV-seronegative. The sequencing input was PBMCs. V is TRBV2 and J is TRBJ2-5, with a tentative D call TRBD1 (6 bases). In nucleotides, the CDR3 is TGTGCCAGCAGCATAGCACAGGGAACCGAGACCCAGTACTTC. Protein sequence: CASSIAQGTETQYF.